The following is a T cell receptor (beta chain) sequence with its context. The source of the sample is a study of T cell changes during pregnancy in multiple sclerosis. The data were produced by immunoSEQ multiplex PCR, yet TCRdb's version contains in-frame clones alone and is incomplete. Among 40,000 to 50,000 clones listed, less than 90% were seen once. The CDR3 has 14 amino acids. Per germline, CDR1 KGHSH and CDR2 LQKENI. After removal of 5 bases from V and 7 bases from J, the junction contained 10 bases not matched to a gene. The gene calls are TRBV18 and TRBJ2-7, with TRBD1 identical over 8 bases. Specimen: CD4+ T cells from peripheral blood mononuclear cells, collected before pregnancy. The clonotype comes from a female donor with multiple sclerosis, enrolled in a pregnancy study. In DNA form, the CDR3 reads TGTGCCAGCTCAACCAGACAGGGGCTGGAGGAGCAGTACTTC. Translating it yields CASSTRQGLEEQYF.